The 18 T cell receptor beta chains below were found in one sample sequenced in a study of blood T cell repertoires in COVID-19. Generated by immunoSEQ multiplex PCR, the TCRdb table keeps only in-frame clones and is missing some. Of 100,000 to 120,000 clones in the sample, around 74% are singletons; the top ten hold 6% to 8%. The sequenced sample was peripheral blood. All receptors derive from an older woman with acute or convalescent COVID-19.

This clone was observed at least ten times. This chain joins TRBV7-2 and TRBJ1-1; TRBD1 matches 9 bases. Per the germline V gene, CDR1 is SGHTA and CDR2 is FQGNSA. J gave up 0 bases and V 5 bases, and 10 bases lay outside the gene matches. This CDR3 has 17 residues. CDR3 sequence: CASSTPDRGLMNTEAFF. The CDR3 nucleotides are TGTGCCAGCAGCACCCCGGACAGGGGCCTCATGAACACTGAAGCTTTCTTT.

V and J are TRBV24-1 and TRBJ1-2; D is undetermined. Germline V lookup: CDR1 KGHDR, CDR2 SFDVKD. The CDR3 has 14 amino acids. Trimming stripped 1 base from V and 2 bases from J, with 7 bases between. Here the CDR3 DNA reads TGTGCCACCAGTGATTTCGCCAGAAACTATGGCTACACCTTC. Translated: CATSDFARNYGYTF.

The CDR3, as DNA: TGTGCCAGCAGACGATCTCAGGAGACCCAGTACTTC. Translated: CASRRSQETQYF. The V gene is TRBV11-2, the J gene TRBJ2-5; D ambiguous. Per germline, CDR1 SGHAT and CDR2 FQNNGV. This CDR3 region has 12 residues. The V gene lost 6 bases and the J gene lost 5 bases, with 10 bases spanning the gap.

The chain carries TRBV28 and TRBJ1-2; D might be TRBD1 (5 bases). This CDR3 region has 14 residues. Trimming removed 10 bases at V and 3 bases at J, with 18 bases between. Germline V gene sequence: CDR1 MDHEN, CDR2 SYDVKM. CDR3 in amino acids: CATEGLLLHYGYTF. The CDR3 nucleotides read TGTGCCACCGAGGGACTCCTACTCCACTATGGCTACACCTTC.

This chain links TRBV7-2 with TRBJ1-2, with D possibly being TRBD1 (6 bases). Germline CDR1 reads SGHTA; CDR2 reads FQGNSA. V lost 6 bases to trimming and J lost 8 bases, with 13 bases between them. CDR3 length: 12 amino acids. CDR3 amino acids: CASRKDRGGYTF. CDR3 DNA: TGTGCCAGCAGGAAGGACAGAGGGGGCTACACCTTC.

The rearrangement uses TRBV2 and TRBJ1-4; 7 nucleotides line up with TRBD1. Germline values: CDR1 SNHLY, CDR2 FYNNEI. This CDR3 spans 15 amino acids. V lost 6 bases to trimming and J lost 3 bases; unmatched junction nucleotides: 7. The DNA for the CDR3 is TGTGCCAGCAGGACAGGGTTTGGATCTAATGAAAAACTGTTTTTT. Translation gives CASRTGFGSNEKLFF.

This clone was recorded once. The chain combines TRBV7-8 with TRBJ1-2, with D possibly matching TRBD1 (5 bases). The CDR3 is 14 residues long. The V end lost 1 base, the J end lost 7 bases, and 13 bases lay between the germline ends. Germline V lookup: CDR1 SGHVS, CDR2 FQNEAQ. The CDR3 nucleotides are TGTGCCAGCAGCTTAGATTTCAGGGATCGTGGCTACACCTTC. It encodes CASSLDFRDRGYTF.

The count of this clone is one. This chain links TRBV11-2 with TRBJ1-1; no clear D. The CDR3 has 13 amino acids. Trimming left V 4 bases short and J 5 bases short, with 11 bases between. Germline CDR1 is SGHAT and CDR2 is FQNNGV. The CDR3 DNA is TGTGCCAGCAGCTCCCCACTTATGACTGAAGCTTTCTTT. It specifies CASSSPLMTEAFF.

This clone has at least ten counts. The chain is built from TRBV19 and TRBJ2-2; D is perhaps TRBD1 (5 bases). The germline gives CDR1 LNHDA, CDR2 SQIVND (reference sequence). The CDR3 is made up of 15 amino acids. V lost 1 base and J lost 5, with 11 bases in between. The CDR3 DNA reads as TGTGCCAGTAGTATAGTATGGCAGGGAACCGGGGAGCTGTTTTTT. Residues: CASSIVWQGTGELFF.

This rearrangement joins TRBV5-4 to TRBJ1-6; 10 nucleotides line up with TRBD1. The V gene end was trimmed by 0 bases and the J gene end by 8 bases; junction bases not matched to a gene: 2. Germline CDR1 reads SGHNT; CDR2 reads YYREEE (reference sequence). The CDR3 sequence is 15 residues long. DNA for the CDR3: TGTGCCAGCAGCTTGGGGGACAGGGGTCATTCACCCCTCCACTTT. The encoded protein is CASSLGDRGHSPLHF.

The chain couples TRBV13 to TRBJ1-1; a possible D gene is TRBD1 (6 bases). Deletions cut 3 bases from V and 7 bases from J, with 9 bases between. Germline V gene data show CDR1 as PRHDT and CDR2 as FYEKMQ (reference sequence). The CDR3 totals 12 residues. CDR3 loop: CASSLTTGEAFF. The CDR3 DNA sequence: TGTGCCAGCAGCTTGACGACAGGTGAAGCTTTCTTT. The variable domain in full, with the rest retrieved from reference TRBV13 and TRBJ1-1, is AAGVIQSPRHLIKEKRETATLKCYPIPRHDTVYWYQQGPGQDPQFLISFYEKMQSDKGSIPDRFSAQQFSDYHSELNMSSLELGDSALYFCASSLTTGEAFFGQGTRLTVV.

This sequence joins TRBV24-1 and TRBJ2-3, with D possibly TRBD2 on 6 matching bases. Trimming cost V 0 bases and J 3 bases, with 15 bases left between them. The CDR3 is made up of 17 amino acids. Germline V gene lookup returns CDR1 KGHDR and CDR2 SFDVKD. The CDR3 protein is CATSDLEGGPATDTQYF. The CDR3 DNA follows: TGTGCCACCAGTGATTTGGAGGGAGGTCCAGCGACAGATACGCAGTATTTT.

The rearrangement joins TRBV21-1 to TRBJ1-5; the table assigns TRBD1, which was not confirmed against the DNA. TRBV21-1 is tagged as a pseudogene. The CDR3 consists of 18 residues. CDR3 residues: CASSNRYQRQGSCQPQHF. As DNA, the CDR3 is TGTGCCAGCAGCAACCGATACCAGAGACAGGGGAGTTGTCAGCCCCAGCATTTT.

The chain recombines TRBV7-9 with TRBJ1-3, with a weak D call TRBD1 (5 bases). This CDR3 region has 16 residues. The V gene's germline CDR1 is SEHNR and CDR2 FQNEAQ (reference sequence). The V gene lost 5 bases and the J gene lost 0 bases, with 14 bases spanning the gap. CDR3 in DNA: TGTGCCAGCAGCCCTAGACAGCAGAGCTCTGGAAACACCATATATTTT. Translating gives CASSPRQQSSGNTIYF.

V and J are TRBV4-2 and TRBJ2-3, with TRBD2 matching over 13 bases. The ends lost 0 bases at V and 0 bases at J; junction bases unmatched: 3. The CDR3 has 18 amino acids. The V gene's germline CDR1 is LGHNA and CDR2 YNFKEQ. CDR3 loop: CASSQETSGGTSTDTQYF. In nucleotides, the CDR3 is TGTGCCAGCAGCCAAGAGACTAGCGGGGGGACAAGCACAGATACGCAGTATTTT.

This rearrangement joins TRBV18 to TRBJ2-7; 7 nucleotides match TRBD1. The CDR3 loop spans 12 amino acids. Germline-derived CDR1 and CDR2 are KGHSH and LQKENI. The J segment lost 6 bases and the V segment lost 5 bases, leaving 4 bases of the junction unmatched. CDR3 residues: CASSDRVSEQYF. The CDR3 nucleotides read TGTGCCAGCTCAGACAGGGTGTCCGAGCAGTACTTC.

The chain recombines TRBV30 with TRBJ2-1; 7 bases are shared with TRBD1. The CDR3 has 15 amino acids. From germline, CDR1 is GTSNPN and CDR2 SVGIG (reference sequence). Unmatched junction bases numbered 5, after V lost 3 bases and J lost 0 bases. The CDR3 DNA sequence: TGTGCCTGGAGCTCCGGGGACAGCTCCTACAATGAGCAGTTCTTC. Protein product: CAWSSGDSSYNEQFF.

This clone was seen just once. J is TRBJ1-1 and V is TRBV3-1 (or the pseudogene TRBV3-2), with TRBD1 matching 7 bases. V was pared by 7 bases and J by 5 bases, with 10 bases of the junction left unmatched. Per germline, CDR1 LGHDT and CDR2 YNNKEL (reference sequence). There are 14 residues in the CDR3. The CDR3 loop reads CASTRETGSTEAFF. The CDR3 region has the DNA TGTGCCAGCACCAGGGAGACAGGGTCTACTGAAGCTTTCTTT.